The 2 T cell receptor beta chains given below trace back to one sample, sequenced in a study of identical twins. TCRdb analysed the 5' RACE reads with MiXCR anew, one entry per CDR3 protein. In the table there are 420,000 or so distinct CDR3 sequences, about a fifth of which are singletons. The sample taken for sequencing was naive T cells sorted from blood. These receptors were obtained from a man aged 45-65 years in good health.

The V call is TRBV12-3 or TRBV12-4, the J call TRBJ2-5, with 7 nucleotides matching TRBD1. V lost 3 bases and J lost 3; bases outside the gene matches: 10. This CDR3 has 16 residues. CDR3 amino acids: CASSFSGTDLKETQYF. DNA of the CDR3: TGTGCCAGCAGTTTCTCCGGGACAGACTTAAAAGAGACCCAGTACTTC.

The rearrangement joins TRBV20-1 to TRBJ2-7; D not resolved. The CDR3 has 13 amino acids. Trimming took off 4 bases at V and 0 bases at J, with 10 bases between the two ends. The germline V gene encodes CDR1 DFQATT and CDR2 SNEGSKA (reference sequence). The CDR3 reads CSAKGRNSYEQYF. CDR3 nucleotides: TGCAGTGCTAAGGGCCGAAACTCCTACGAGCAGTACTTC.